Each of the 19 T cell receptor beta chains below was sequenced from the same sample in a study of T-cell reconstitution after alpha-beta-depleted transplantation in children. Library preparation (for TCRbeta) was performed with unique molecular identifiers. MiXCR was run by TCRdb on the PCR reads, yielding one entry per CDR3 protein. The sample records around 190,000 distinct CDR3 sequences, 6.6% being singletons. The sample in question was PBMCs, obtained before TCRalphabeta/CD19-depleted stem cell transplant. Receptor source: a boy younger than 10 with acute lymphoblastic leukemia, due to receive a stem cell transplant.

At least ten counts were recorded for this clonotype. The DNA of the CDR3 is TGTGCCAGCAGCATCCGGGAGCCAGTCCATGAGCAGTTCTTC. Translated: CASSIREPVHEQFF. The rearrangement joins TRBV7-8 to TRBJ2-1; D is possibly TRBD2 (6 bases). V lost 5 bases, J lost 8 bases, and 16 bases lay in between. Germline CDR1 is SGHVS and CDR2 is FQNEAQ. CDR3 length: 14 amino acids.

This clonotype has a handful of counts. The CDR3 DNA follows: TGCAGTGCTAGGGCCCCTGGACTAGCGAGCTCCTACGAGCAGTACTTC. This sequence encodes CSARAPGLASSYEQYF. The chain links TRBV20-1 to TRBJ2-7; 9 nucleotides line up with TRBD2. CDR1 and CDR2 (germline): DFQATT, SNEGSKA (reference sequence). The J segment lost 0 bases and the V segment lost 3 bases, leaving 9 bases of the junction unmatched. This CDR3 has 16 residues.

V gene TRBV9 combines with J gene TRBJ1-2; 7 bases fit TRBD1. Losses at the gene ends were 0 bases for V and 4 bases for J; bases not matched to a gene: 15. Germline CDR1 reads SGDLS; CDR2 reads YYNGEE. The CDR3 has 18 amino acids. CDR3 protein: CASSVDEGTAHRGYGYTF. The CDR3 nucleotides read TGTGCCAGCAGCGTAGACGAAGGGACAGCCCATCGAGGCTATGGCTACACCTTC.

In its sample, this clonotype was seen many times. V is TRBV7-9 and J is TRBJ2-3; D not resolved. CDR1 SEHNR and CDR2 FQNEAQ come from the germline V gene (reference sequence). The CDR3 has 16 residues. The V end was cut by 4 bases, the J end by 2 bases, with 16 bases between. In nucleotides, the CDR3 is TGTGCCAGCAGCTCGAACGTTGGCCAGATCACAGATACGCAGTATTTT. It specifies CASSSNVGQITDTQYF.

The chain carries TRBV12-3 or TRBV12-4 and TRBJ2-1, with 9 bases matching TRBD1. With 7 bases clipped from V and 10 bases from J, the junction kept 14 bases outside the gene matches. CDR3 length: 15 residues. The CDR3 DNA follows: TGTGCCAGCACCCAGGGGGACAGGGTAGAGGGAGAGCAGTTCTTC. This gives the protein CASTQGDRVEGEQFF.

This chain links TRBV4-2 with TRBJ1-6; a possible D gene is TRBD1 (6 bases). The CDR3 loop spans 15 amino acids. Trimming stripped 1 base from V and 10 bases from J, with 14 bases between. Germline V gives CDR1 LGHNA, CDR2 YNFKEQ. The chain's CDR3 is CASSQVLHGGSPLHF. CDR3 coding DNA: TGTGCCAGCAGCCAAGTTCTGCATGGGGGCTCACCCCTCCACTTT.

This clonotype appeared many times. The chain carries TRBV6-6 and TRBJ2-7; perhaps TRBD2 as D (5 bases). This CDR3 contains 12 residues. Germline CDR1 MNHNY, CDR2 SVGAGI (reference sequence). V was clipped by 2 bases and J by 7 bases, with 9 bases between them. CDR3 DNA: TGTGCCAGCAGTTACGAGGGTGATGAGCAGTACTTC. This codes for CASSYEGDEQYF.

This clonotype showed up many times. The DNA for the CDR3 is TGCAGTGCCCTAGGACAGGTCGGCACTGAAGCTTTCTTT. Its translation: CSALGQVGTEAFF. The gene calls are TRBV20-1 and TRBJ1-1; 7 nucleotides line up with TRBD1. V lost 6 bases to trimming and J lost 4 bases; unmatched junction nucleotides: 8. The CDR3 is 13 amino acids. The germline gives CDR1 DFQATT, CDR2 SNEGSKA (reference sequence).

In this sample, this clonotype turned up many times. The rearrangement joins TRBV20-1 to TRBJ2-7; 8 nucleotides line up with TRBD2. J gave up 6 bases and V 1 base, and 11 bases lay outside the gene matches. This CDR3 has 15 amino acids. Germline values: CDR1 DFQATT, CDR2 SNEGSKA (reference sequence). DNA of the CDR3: TGCAGTGCTAGAGCGAATGGACTAGCTTTCCGCGAGCAGTACTTC. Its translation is CSARANGLAFREQYF.

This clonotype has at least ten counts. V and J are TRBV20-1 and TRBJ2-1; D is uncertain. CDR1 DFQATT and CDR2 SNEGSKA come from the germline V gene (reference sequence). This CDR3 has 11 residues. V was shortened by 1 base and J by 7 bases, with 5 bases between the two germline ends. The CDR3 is CSARVANEQFF. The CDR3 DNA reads TGCAGTGCTAGAGTTGCAAATGAGCAGTTCTTC.

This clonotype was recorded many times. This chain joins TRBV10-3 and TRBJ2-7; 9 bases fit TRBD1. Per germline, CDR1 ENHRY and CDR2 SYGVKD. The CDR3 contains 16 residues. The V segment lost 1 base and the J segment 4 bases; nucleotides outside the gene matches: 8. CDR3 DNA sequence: TGTGCCATCAGTGAGTTTACCGGGACAGGGAGGTACGAGCAGTACTTC. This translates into CAISEFTGTGRYEQYF.

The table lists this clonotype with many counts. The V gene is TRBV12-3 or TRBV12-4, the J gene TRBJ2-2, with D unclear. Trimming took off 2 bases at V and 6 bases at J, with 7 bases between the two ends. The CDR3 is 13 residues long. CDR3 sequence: CASSLIDSGELFF. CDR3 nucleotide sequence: TGTGCCAGCAGTTTAATCGATTCCGGGGAGCTGTTTTTT.

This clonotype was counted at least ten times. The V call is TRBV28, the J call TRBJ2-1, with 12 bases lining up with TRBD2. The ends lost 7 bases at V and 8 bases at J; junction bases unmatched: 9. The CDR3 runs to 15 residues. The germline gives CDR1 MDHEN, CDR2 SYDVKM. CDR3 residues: CASTIGASGGDEQFF. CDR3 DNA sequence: TGTGCCAGCACCATAGGGGCTAGCGGGGGGGATGAGCAGTTCTTC.

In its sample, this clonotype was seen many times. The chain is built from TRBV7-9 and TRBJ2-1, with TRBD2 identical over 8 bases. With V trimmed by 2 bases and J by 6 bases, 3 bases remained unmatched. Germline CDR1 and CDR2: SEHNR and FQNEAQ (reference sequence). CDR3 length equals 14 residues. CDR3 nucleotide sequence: TGTGCCAGCAGCTTACTCGGGACTAGCAATGAGCAGTTCTTC. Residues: CASSLLGTSNEQFF.

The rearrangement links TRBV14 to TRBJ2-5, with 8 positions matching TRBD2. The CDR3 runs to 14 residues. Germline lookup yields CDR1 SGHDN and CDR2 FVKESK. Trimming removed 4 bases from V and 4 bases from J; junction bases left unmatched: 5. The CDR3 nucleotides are TGTGCCAGCAGCCGAAGCGGGGGTGCAGAGACCCAGTACTTC. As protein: CASSRSGGAETQYF.

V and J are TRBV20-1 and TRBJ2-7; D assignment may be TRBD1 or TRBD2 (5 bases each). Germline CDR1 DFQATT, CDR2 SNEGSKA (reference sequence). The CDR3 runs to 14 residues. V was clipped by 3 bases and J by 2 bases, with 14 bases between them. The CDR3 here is CSARARDGTYEQYF. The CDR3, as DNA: TGCAGTGCTAGGGCTAGGGACGGAACCTACGAGCAGTACTTC.

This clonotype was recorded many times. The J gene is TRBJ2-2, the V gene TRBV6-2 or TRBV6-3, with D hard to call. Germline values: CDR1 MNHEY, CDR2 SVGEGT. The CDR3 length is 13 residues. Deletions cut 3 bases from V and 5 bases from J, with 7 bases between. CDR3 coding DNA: TGTGCCAGCAGTTATTGGTTGACCGGGGAGCTGTTTTTT. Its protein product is CASSYWLTGELFF.

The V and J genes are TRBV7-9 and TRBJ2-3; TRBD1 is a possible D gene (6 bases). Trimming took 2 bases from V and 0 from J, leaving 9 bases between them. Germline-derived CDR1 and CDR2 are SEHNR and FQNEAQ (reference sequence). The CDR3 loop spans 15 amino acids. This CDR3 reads CASSLQGSSTDTQYF. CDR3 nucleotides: TGTGCCAGCAGCTTACAGGGGTCTAGCACAGATACGCAGTATTTT.

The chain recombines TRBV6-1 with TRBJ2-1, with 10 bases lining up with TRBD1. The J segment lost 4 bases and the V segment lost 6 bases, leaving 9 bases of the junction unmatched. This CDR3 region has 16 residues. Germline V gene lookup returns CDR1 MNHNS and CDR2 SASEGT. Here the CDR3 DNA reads TGTGCCAGCAGGAAAGGGACAGGGGATCGATACAATGAGCAGTTCTTC. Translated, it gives CASRKGTGDRYNEQFF.